This T cell receptor (beta chain) came from a study of cytomegalovirus exposure and HLA in healthy donors. Study-level background: There were 117 million unique TCR beta sequences, drawn from some 180 million T cells, in an earlier analysis. Whole-study findings and limits: Researchers reported in a later analysis that a missense DCLRE1C variant was tied to TCR beta V- and J-gene trimming. When analyzed later, the rates of TCR association showed variation by HLA locus, with DRB1 the most and HLA-C the fewest.

In the case of this clone: Its target is not known.

Each donor was healthy, and each was a bone marrow donor. This CDR3 has 15 residues. Per germline, CDR1 SGHAT and CDR2 FQDESV (reference sequence). V lost 5 bases and J 0 bases, leaving 14 bases between the germline ends. Vbeta (60) and Jbeta (13) primers were used in the PCR. Clones were sequenced by immunoSEQ multiplex PCR, and TCRdb holds only the in-frame ones, with some missing. This table has approximately 130,000 clones, roughly 79% appearing once. The sample comprised PBMCs. J is TRBJ2-7 and V is TRBV11-1, with D perhaps matching TRBD1 (5 bases). This receptor was taken from a man aged 25 to 40 in good health and CMV-seronegative. CDR3 sequence reads: CASSGLDSNSYEQYF. CDR3 bases: TGTGCCAGCAGCGGCCTAGACAGCAACTCCTACGAGCAGTACTTC.